The 27 T cell receptor beta chains below were found in one sample sequenced in a study of post-analysis software for immune sequencing data. Built from TCR beta cDNA, the libraries had unique molecular identifiers in them. TCRdb itself ran the PCR reads through MiXCR, one entry per CDR3 protein. The repertoire holds fewer than 600,000 distinct CDR3 sequences, with less than 45% as singletons. Study-wide points: TRBV5-6, TRBV5-1 and TRBV20-1 were among about 5 TRBV segments more frequent in patients than controls.

These receptors' antigens are unknown. Material for sequencing was blood. The receptor source for this set is a girl aged 5 to 17 with multiple sclerosis.

The chain couples TRBV7-2 to TRBJ2-1, with 11 nucleotides matching TRBD2. Per germline, CDR1 SGHTA and CDR2 FQGNSA. The CDR3 totals 18 residues. The V and J ends lost 2 bases and 2 bases, in that order; junction bases with no gene match: 8. The CDR3 sequence: CASSLPALAGVAYNEQFF. The CDR3 region has the DNA TGTGCCAGCAGCTTACCCGCACTAGCGGGAGTGGCCTACAATGAGCAGTTCTTC.

The chain recombines TRBV6-5 with TRBJ1-5; perhaps TRBD1 as D (5 bases). The CDR3 totals 13 residues. Germline CDR1 reads MNHEY; CDR2 reads SVGAGI. Trimming cost V 6 bases and J 7 bases, with 13 bases left between them. The CDR3 coding sequence is TGTGCCAGCAGCTACCGGGACGGGCAGCCCCAGCATTTT. Protein sequence: CASSYRDGQPQHF.

This clonotype has more than one count but fewer than ten. This sequence joins TRBV25-1 and TRBJ2-7; 7 nucleotides align to TRBD1. CDR3 length equals 15 residues. The V segment lost 6 bases and the J segment 3 bases; nucleotides outside the gene matches: 11. Germline-derived CDR1 and CDR2 are MGHDK and SYGVNS. CDR3 amino acids: CASRPKGGQYYEQYF. CDR3 bases: TGTGCCAGCAGACCTAAAGGGGGACAGTACTACGAGCAGTACTTC.

The V call is TRBV3-1, the J call TRBJ2-1; 15 bases are shared with TRBD2. The germline V gene encodes CDR1 LGHDT and CDR2 YNNKEL (reference sequence). The CDR3 has 17 amino acids. The trim removed 4 bases at V and 8 bases at J, leaving 9 bases unmatched. In nucleotides, the CDR3 is TGTGCCAGCAGCCCCCGGACTAGCGGGAGGGCTAGGGATGAGCAGTTCTTC. Translated: CASSPRTSGRARDEQFF.

The chain recombines TRBV20-1 with TRBJ2-7; tentatively, D is TRBD2 (6 bases). V lost 4 bases and J lost 1, with 14 bases in between. This CDR3 region has 14 residues. The germline V gene has CDR1 DFQATT and CDR2 SNEGSKA (reference sequence). The CDR3 DNA reads TGCAGTGCTACCCGTGGTAGCGGATCCTACGAGCAGTACTTC. Translating gives CSATRGSGSYEQYF.

This clonotype was picked up a small number of times. The chain has TRBV20-1 and TRBJ2-1; 9 positions agree with TRBD1. From germline, CDR1 is DFQATT and CDR2 SNEGSKA (reference sequence). Trimming took 5 bases from V and 7 from J; bases not matched to a gene: 3. CDR3 length: 12 residues. In DNA form, the CDR3 reads TGCAGTGCTCCCGGGACAGGGAATGAGCAGTTCTTC. Its translation is CSAPGTGNEQFF.

V and J are TRBV20-1 and TRBJ2-4, with TRBD1 as a possible D gene (6 bases). The CDR3 has 14 amino acids. From germline, CDR1 is DFQATT and CDR2 SNEGSKA (reference sequence). With 5 bases removed from V and 3 bases from J, the gap between germline ends came to 14 bases. The CDR3 loop reads CSAQQGAHKNIQYF. The CDR3 DNA reads TGCAGTGCTCAACAGGGAGCCCACAAAAACATTCAGTACTTC.

V gene TRBV12-3 or TRBV12-4 combines with J gene TRBJ1-2, with D possibly TRBD1 on 6 matching bases. This CDR3 has 14 amino acids. V was pared by 6 bases and J by 4 bases, with 15 bases between. In DNA form, the CDR3 reads TGTGCCAGCAGCCGGGCAGGGGTCTTCTATGGCTACACCTTC. It translates to CASSRAGVFYGYTF.

The sample holds a few counts of this clonotype. The rearrangement joins TRBV11-2 to TRBJ1-6, with D unclear. The CDR3 totals 13 residues. The germline V gene has CDR1 SGHAT and CDR2 FQNNGV. The germline V and J ends were trimmed by 8 bases and 9 bases, with 14 bases remaining between them. The CDR3 nucleotides are TGTGCCAGCGGCCCAACGTCCTCTTCACCCCTCCACTTT. Translating it yields CASGPTSSSPLHF. Full variable domain (rest looked up from reference TRBV11-2 and TRBJ1-6): EAGVAQSPRYKIIEKRQSVAFWCNPISGHATLYWYQQILGQGPKLLIQFQNNGVVDDSQLPKDRFSAERLKGVDSTLKIQPAKLEDSAVYLCASGPTSSSPLHFGNGTRLTVT.

V and J are TRBV4-2 and TRBJ2-5, with D unclear. In germline, CDR1 is LGHNA, CDR2 YNFKEQ. The CDR3 spans 11 residues. Trimming left V 2 bases short and J 6 bases short, with 4 bases between. This CDR3 reads CASSQLKTQYF. CDR3 bases: TGTGCCAGCAGCCAACTTAAGACCCAGTACTTC.

This sequence joins TRBV7-9 and TRBJ2-6, with 9 bases that match TRBD2. Trimming at V came to 5 bases and at J to 0 bases, leaving 8 bases not matched to a gene. This CDR3 has 18 residues. In germline, CDR1 is SEHNR, CDR2 FQNEAQ (reference sequence). CDR3 nucleotide sequence: TGTGCCAGCAGCCCGACTAGCGGCCGCCTCTCTGGGGCCAACGTCCTGACTTTC. Residues: CASSPTSGRLSGANVLTF.

In its sample, this clonotype was seen a few times. The J gene is TRBJ1-6, the V gene TRBV29-1; D is ambiguous. Germline lookup yields CDR1 SQVTM and CDR2 ANQGSEA. The CDR3 is 9 residues long. The CDR3 loop is CSPNSPLHF. The CDR3 bases are TGCAGTCCTAATTCACCCCTCCACTTT.

V usage is TRBV4-1 and J usage is TRBJ2-7; 8 bases align to TRBD2. Germline CDR1 reads MGHRA; CDR2 reads YSYEKL. This CDR3 is built from 15 residues. V lost 2 bases, J lost 4 bases, and 7 bases stayed unmatched. The CDR3 protein is CASSQLTSGAYEQYF. The CDR3, as DNA: TGCGCCAGCAGCCAACTTACTAGCGGAGCATACGAGCAGTACTTC.

The chain carries TRBV25-1 and TRBJ1-2, with no clear D. Looked up from germline, CDR1 is MGHDK and CDR2 is SYGVNS. The CDR3 is 13 amino acids. The V gene lost 4 bases and the J gene lost 4 bases, with 10 bases spanning the gap. The DNA for the CDR3 is TGTGCCAGCAGTGGAGACGGAATCTATGGCTACACCTTC. It yields the protein CASSGDGIYGYTF.

The chain couples TRBV3-1 to TRBJ1-3; D is unresolved. CDR3 length equals 14 residues. With 5 bases removed from V and 0 bases from J, the gap between germline ends came to 8 bases. From germline, CDR1 is LGHDT and CDR2 YNNKEL (reference sequence). Here the CDR3 reads CASSWENSGNTIYF. The DNA for the CDR3 is TGTGCCAGCAGCTGGGAGAACTCTGGAAACACCATATATTTT.

The rearrangement links TRBV4-1 to TRBJ2-4, with D hard to call. The end of the DNA aligns better with TRBJ2-7, so the J call may be wrong. The CDR3 is 15 residues long. The germline V gene has CDR1 MGHRA and CDR2 YSYEKL. CDR3 sequence reads: CASSQDTSSFYEQYF. CDR3 in DNA: TGCGCCAGCAGCCAAGATACATCTAGTTTCTACGAGCAGTACTTC.

The chain employs TRBV27 and TRBJ2-5, with 10 nucleotides matching TRBD1. The CDR3 spans 15 residues. J gave up 11 bases and V 3 bases, and 12 bases lay outside the gene matches. Per germline, CDR1 MNHEY and CDR2 SMNVEV (reference sequence). CDR3 DNA: TGTGCCAGCAGTTTCCCCGGGACAGGGGTCGGGGAGCAGTACTTC. Translating gives CASSFPGTGVGEQYF.

J is TRBJ2-3 and V is TRBV5-1; 16 bases are shared with TRBD2. The germline gives CDR1 SGHRS, CDR2 YFSETQ. The CDR3 loop spans 16 amino acids. Unmatched junction bases numbered 2, after V lost 5 bases and J lost 2 bases. The CDR3 protein is CASRGLAGGYTDTQYF. Here the CDR3 DNA reads TGCGCCAGCAGGGGACTAGCGGGAGGGTACACAGATACGCAGTATTTT.

This chain joins TRBV10-3 and TRBJ1-2; 8 nucleotides line up with TRBD1. CDR1 is ENHRY, CDR2 SYGVKD, per germline. Unmatched junction bases numbered 2, after V lost 5 bases and J lost 3 bases. The CDR3 runs 13 residues. Here the CDR3 reads CAISTDRDYGYTF. CDR3 coding DNA: TGTGCCATCAGTACGGACAGGGACTATGGCTACACCTTC.

This clonotype was detected only once. The chain has TRBV6-1 and TRBJ1-2; 7 bases agree with TRBD1. The CDR3 spans 15 residues. Germline CDR1 is MNHNS and CDR2 is SASEGT. Trimming cost V 8 bases and J 8 bases; bases outside gene matches: 17. CDR3 nucleotide sequence: TGTGCCAGCCTGGGATGGCAGGGGGATTTGATCGGCTACACCTTC. Amino acid sequence: CASLGWQGDLIGYTF.

The rearrangement links TRBV7-2 to TRBJ1-2; 9 bases fit TRBD1. The trim removed 2 bases at V and 8 bases at J, leaving 12 bases unmatched. Germline CDR1 reads SGHTA; CDR2 reads FQGNSA. The CDR3 spans 16 residues. The CDR3 region has the DNA TGTGCCAGCAGCTTACTACCGGGACAGGGTGTACAAGGCTACACCTTC. Translated: CASSLLPGQGVQGYTF. Using reference TRBV7-2 and TRBJ1-2 for the parts outside the CDR3, the full variable domain is GAGVSQSPSNKVTEKGKDVELRCDPISGHTALYWYRQSLGQGLEFLIYFQGNSAPDKSGLPSDRFSAERTGGSVSTLTIQRTQQEDSAVYLCASSLLPGQGVQGYTFGSGTRLTVV.

The rearrangement uses TRBV28 and TRBJ2-7; 11 bases fit TRBD2. From germline, CDR1 is MDHEN and CDR2 SYDVKM. V trimming: 2 bases; J trimming: 1 base; junction bases outside the gene matches: 13. The CDR3 covers 19 residues. CDR3 loop: CASSLRSLAGGLVSYEQYF. The CDR3 nucleotides are TGTGCCAGCAGTTTACGATCCCTAGCGGGAGGCTTGGTATCCTACGAGCAGTACTTC.

A few counts support this clonotype. The chain joins TRBV10-3 to TRBJ2-7; 10 bases fit TRBD2. The germline V gene has CDR1 ENHRY and CDR2 SYGVKD. CDR3 length: 17 residues. Trimming at V came to 0 bases and at J to 3 bases, leaving 8 bases not matched to a gene. For the CDR3, the DNA is TGTGCCATCAGTGAGTCAGGACTAGCGGAGCTTGACTACGAGCAGTACTTC. Its translation: CAISESGLAELDYEQYF.

The rearrangement links TRBV7-9 to TRBJ2-1; D might be TRBD1 or TRBD2, each matching 5 bases. The CDR3 contains 16 residues. V lost 1 base to trimming and J lost 4 bases, with 14 bases between them. CDR1 and CDR2 (germline): SEHNR, FQNEAQ (reference sequence). CDR3 in amino acids: CASSLGGPDQYNEQFF. CDR3 nucleotides: TGTGCCAGCAGCTTAGGGGGACCCGATCAATACAATGAGCAGTTCTTC.

V usage is TRBV6-6 and J usage is TRBJ1-2; D perhaps matches TRBD1 (5 bases). Deletions cut 2 bases from V and 4 bases from J, with 11 bases between. The V gene's germline CDR1 is MNHNY and CDR2 SVGAGI (reference sequence). The CDR3 extends over 14 amino acids. The CDR3 reads CASSYQAGFYGYTF. CDR3 nucleotides: TGTGCCAGCAGTTACCAAGCAGGGTTCTATGGCTACACCTTC.

The chain joins TRBV4-1 to TRBJ2-4, with no clear D. V gave up 0 bases and J gave up 1 base, with 7 bases separating them. There are 15 residues in the CDR3. The germline V gene has CDR1 MGHRA and CDR2 YSYEKL. CDR3 nucleotide sequence: TGCGCCAGCAGCCAAGAGGTAGTCGCCAAAAACATTCAGTACTTC. Protein: CASSQEVVAKNIQYF.

V is TRBV18 and J is TRBJ2-1, with 7 bases fitting TRBD1. The CDR3 length is 14 residues. After removal of 0 bases from V and 4 bases from J, the junction contained 0 bases not matched to a gene. Germline CDR1 KGHSH, CDR2 LQKENI. The CDR3 sequence: CASSPPGQYNEQFF. DNA of the CDR3: TGTGCCAGCTCACCACCGGGACAGTACAATGAGCAGTTCTTC.